The 30 T cell receptor beta chains below all came from one sample that was sequenced in a study of T cell responses to AZD1222 COVID-19 vaccine. Using immunoSEQ multiplex PCR, the repertoire was profiled, and TCRdb retains in-frame clones only, with some absent. The sample has roughly 67,000 clones, approximately 90% seen once; the top ten hold 28%. Sequencing was performed on peripheral blood, taken 28 days after the second AZD1222 dose. These receptors came from an adult who received the AZD1222 COVID-19 vaccine.

V is TRBV6-1 and J is TRBJ1-3, with D unresolved. The CDR3 has 13 amino acids. The V end was cut by 2 bases, the J end by 3 bases, with 5 bases between. Germline-derived CDR1 and CDR2 are MNHNS and SASEGT. This CDR3 reads CASSERGGNTIYF. The CDR3 bases are TGTGCCAGCAGTGAACGTGGTGGAAACACCATATATTTT.

This rearrangement joins TRBV27 to TRBJ1-4; tentative D call: TRBD1 (6 bases). With 6 bases removed from V and 8 bases from J, the gap between germline ends came to 19 bases. Germline CDR1 and CDR2: MNHEY and SMNVEV (reference sequence). The CDR3 covers 15 residues. The CDR3 coding sequence is TGTGCCAGCAGCCACGGGTGGGGCCAGGGGGAAAAACTGTTTTTT. Translation: CASSHGWGQGEKLFF.

V usage is TRBV6-1 and J usage is TRBJ2-2; D perhaps matches TRBD1 (5 bases). This CDR3 is built from 15 residues. Germline CDR1 is MNHNS and CDR2 is SASEGT. With 6 bases removed from V and 3 bases from J, the gap between germline ends came to 14 bases. The CDR3, as DNA: TGTGCCAGCAGGGCCGCACAGGCCTACACCGGGGAGCTGTTTTTT. Amino acid sequence: CASRAAQAYTGELFF.

The genes are TRBV11-2 and TRBJ1-6, with a tentative D call TRBD1 (6 bases). This CDR3 comprises 17 residues. Trimming removed 4 bases at V and 8 bases at J, with 21 bases between. Germline CDR1 is SGHAT and CDR2 is FQNNGV. CDR3 DNA: TGTGCCAGCAGCTCAAGGGGGACCCCTCGCCCCGATTCACCCCTCCACTTT. Protein: CASSSRGTPRPDSPLHF.

The chain carries TRBV7-2 and TRBJ2-7; 13 nucleotides agree with TRBD2. V dropped 5 bases and J dropped 4; count of bases not matched to a gene: 8. The CDR3 is 16 amino acids. Per germline, CDR1 SGHTA and CDR2 FQGNSA. The CDR3 coding sequence is TGTGCCAGCAGCCCCCGGACTAGCGGGAGATCATACGAGCAGTACTTC. Translated: CASSPRTSGRSYEQYF.

This clone was seen once. The chain recombines TRBV27 with TRBJ1-4; D may be TRBD1 (5 bases). Trimming took off 4 bases at V and 7 bases at J, with 16 bases between the two ends. CDR3 size: 15 residues. Per germline, CDR1 MNHEY and CDR2 SMNVEV (reference sequence). In DNA, the CDR3 is TGTGCCAGCAGTTCCCTGGGGGTCGGGGGTGAAAAACTGTTTTTT. Amino acids: CASSSLGVGGEKLFF.

This chain links TRBV19 with TRBJ2-1; 7 positions agree with TRBD1. CDR1 is LNHDA, CDR2 SQIVND, per germline (reference sequence). The CDR3 is made up of 14 amino acids. The V and J ends lost 2 bases and 8 bases, in that order; junction bases with no gene match: 6. CDR3 loop: CASSIRGPGDEQFF. CDR3 bases: TGTGCCAGTAGTATAAGGGGGCCGGGCGATGAGCAGTTCTTC. The whole variable domain, remainder taken from reference TRBV19 and TRBJ2-1, is DGGITQSPKYLFRKEGQNVTLSCEQNLNHDAMYWYRQDPGQGLRLIYYSQIVNDFQKGDIAEGYSVSREKKESFPLTVTSAQKNPTAFYLCASSIRGPGDEQFFGPGTRLTVL.

The chain combines TRBV9 with TRBJ2-7; D call uncertain. Germline CDR1 SGDLS, CDR2 YYNGEE. V shed 4 bases and J shed 7 bases, with 15 bases lying between them. This CDR3 comprises 13 residues. The CDR3 reads CASSPVQLGEQYF. Here the CDR3 DNA reads TGTGCCAGCAGCCCAGTCCAATTGGGAGAGCAGTACTTC.

This rearrangement joins TRBV9 to TRBJ1-3, with 8 bases that match TRBD1. The CDR3 covers 16 residues. The trim removed 5 bases at V and 2 bases at J, leaving 9 bases unmatched. The V gene's germline CDR1 is SGDLS and CDR2 YYNGEE. In nucleotides, the CDR3 is TGTGCCAGCAGTTTAGACAGGGGTCAGGCTGGAAACACCATATATTTT. The encoded protein is CASSLDRGQAGNTIYF. Drawing the rest from reference TRBV9 and TRBJ1-3, the complete variable domain is DSGVTQTPKHLITATGQRVTLRCSPRSGDLSVYWYQQSLDQGLQFLIQYYNGEERAKGNILERFSAQQFPDLHSELNLSSLELGDSALYFCASSLDRGQAGNTIYFGEGSWLTVV.

The genes are TRBV12-5 and TRBJ1-5; D might be TRBD1 (6 bases). Trimming removed 1 base at V and 7 bases at J, with 17 bases between. CDR1 and CDR2 from the germline V gene are LGHNT and FRNRAP. This CDR3 has 16 residues. CDR3 nucleotides: TGTGCTAGTGGTTTGGCTAATCGGGGGCTTAACCAGCCCCAGCATTTT. Its protein is CASGLANRGLNQPQHF.

The gene calls are TRBV11-2 and TRBJ2-1, with D unclear. Trimming removed 9 bases at V and 2 bases at J, with 17 bases between. The CDR3 sequence is 15 residues long. Per germline, CDR1 SGHAT and CDR2 FQNNGV. CDR3 bases: TGTGCCAGTACTAAAGGGCCGGGTCCCTACAATGAGCAGTTCTTC. Protein product: CASTKGPGPYNEQFF.

CDR3 residues: CASSEPSLTPPRVRRNTGELFF. The CDR3 nucleotides read TGCGCCAGCAGTGAGCCGAGCCTCACCCCCCCCCGGGTTCGTCGGAACACCGGGGAGCTGTTTTTT. This chain links TRBV10-1 with TRBJ2-2; D call uncertain. CDR3 length: 22 residues. The germline V and J ends were trimmed by 2 bases and 1 base, with 29 bases remaining between them. Germline CDR1 is WNHNN and CDR2 is SYGVQD (reference sequence).

This chain connects TRBV7-2 to TRBJ2-7, with TRBD2 matching 7 bases. The CDR3 length is 17 residues. Germline trimming cut 3 bases from V and 1 base from J; bases unmatched to any gene: 12. Germline CDR1 reads SGHTA; CDR2 reads FQGNSA. CDR3 sequence: CASSFSQRASGSYEQYF. The CDR3 DNA follows: TGTGCCAGCAGCTTCAGCCAGCGGGCTAGCGGTTCCTACGAGCAGTACTTC.

The chain recombines TRBV7-9 with TRBJ1-1; D remains unclear. This CDR3 has 17 amino acids. V lost 11 bases, J lost 3 bases, and 28 bases lay in between. Germline CDR1 reads SEHNR; CDR2 reads FQNEAQ (reference sequence). This CDR3 reads CAAHKSGSGFRDTEAFF. CDR3 sequence (DNA): TGTGCCGCCCATAAATCCGGGTCGGGGTTTAGAGACACTGAAGCTTTCTTT.

The chain has TRBV19 and TRBJ1-1; D perhaps matches TRBD1 (5 bases). The CDR3 covers 14 residues. The germline V gene encodes CDR1 LNHDA and CDR2 SQIVND (reference sequence). Trimming stripped 7 bases from V and 4 bases from J, with 16 bases between. CDR3 in amino acids: CASIRGAAGTEAFF. The CDR3 nucleotides are TGTGCCAGTATTCGTGGGGCGGCGGGCACTGAAGCTTTCTTT. The full variable domain, rest sourced from reference TRBV19 and TRBJ1-1, is DGGITQSPKYLFRKEGQNVTLSCEQNLNHDAMYWYRQDPGQGLRLIYYSQIVNDFQKGDIAEGYSVSREKKESFPLTVTSAQKNPTAFYLCASIRGAAGTEAFFGQGTRLTVV.

The J gene is TRBJ2-7, the V gene TRBV3-1 (or the pseudogene TRBV3-2); D is perhaps TRBD1 or TRBD2 (5 bases each). Trimming removed 3 bases at V and 3 bases at J, with 15 bases between. Per the germline V gene, CDR1 is LGHDT and CDR2 is YNNKEL (reference sequence). The CDR3 has 15 residues. The CDR3 sequence: CASSHDSGPHYEQYF. In DNA, the CDR3 is TGTGCCAGCAGCCACGATTCGGGACCCCACTACGAGCAGTACTTC.

The V and J genes are TRBV10-3 and TRBJ2-1, with 12 bases lining up with TRBD2. V was pared by 2 bases and J by 7 bases, with 15 bases of the junction left unmatched. The V gene's germline CDR1 is ENHRY and CDR2 SYGVKD. This CDR3 is built from 19 residues. CDR3 residues: CAISEGWRASGRGNNEQFF. DNA of the CDR3: TGTGCCATCAGTGAGGGGTGGCGGGCTAGCGGGAGGGGGAATAATGAGCAGTTCTTC.

This clone was seen once. This chain uses TRBV27 with TRBJ2-5, with D maybe TRBD1 (5 bases). With 6 bases removed from V and 4 bases from J, the gap between germline ends came to 21 bases. Per the germline V gene, CDR1 is MNHEY and CDR2 is SMNVEV (reference sequence). There are 16 residues in the CDR3. The CDR3 coding sequence is TGTGCCAGCAGAACAGGTGAATATGGCTTCGGAGAGACCCAGTACTTC. This codes for CASRTGEYGFGETQYF.

J is TRBJ2-5 and V is TRBV5-1; the D gene is possibly TRBD2 (5 bases). V was trimmed by 1 base and J by 1 base, leaving 11 bases between them. There are 15 residues in the CDR3. Looked up from germline, CDR1 is SGHRS and CDR2 is YFSETQ. CDR3 coding DNA: TGCGCCAGCAGCTTGCCGGGGAGCGGCCAAGAGACCCAGTACTTC. Its translation is CASSLPGSGQETQYF.

This sequence joins TRBV6-5 and TRBJ2-5; D gene uncertain. V lost 2 bases and J lost 1, with 2 bases in between. Germline-derived CDR1 and CDR2 are MNHEY and SVGAGI. This CDR3 has 12 amino acids. CDR3 amino acids: CASSYAQETQYF. In nucleotides, the CDR3 is TGTGCCAGCAGTTACGCCCAAGAGACCCAGTACTTC.

J is TRBJ1-3 and V is TRBV29-1; D is unclear. The CDR3 has 13 amino acids. V was clipped by 4 bases and J by 0 bases, with 7 bases between them. CDR1 is SQVTM and CDR2 is ANQGSEA in the germline V gene. The CDR3 nucleotides read TGCAGCGTTGGGAAGGGCTCTGGAAACACCATATATTTT. Protein sequence: CSVGKGSGNTIYF.

J is TRBJ2-7 and V is TRBV6-1, with D possibly matching TRBD1 (6 bases). CDR3 length: 13 amino acids. Trimming stripped 3 bases from V and 7 bases from J, with 13 bases between. Germline-derived CDR1 and CDR2 are MNHNS and SASEGT. CDR3 sequence reads: CASSEYRVGEQYF. Written as DNA, the CDR3 is TGTGCCAGCAGTGAGTACAGGGTCGGAGAGCAGTACTTC.

The chain couples TRBV5-4 to TRBJ2-3; tentative D call: TRBD2 (6 bases). With 5 bases removed from V and 3 bases from J, the gap between germline ends came to 16 bases. The CDR3 is 15 residues long. The germline gives CDR1 SGHNT, CDR2 YYREEE (reference sequence). CDR3 DNA sequence: TGTGCCAGCAGGGTAGGAGGGACGTCGACAGATACGCAGTATTTT. This sequence encodes CASRVGGTSTDTQYF. Full variable domain (rest looked up from reference TRBV5-4 and TRBJ2-3): ETGVTQSPTHLIKTRGQQVTLRCSSQSGHNTVSWYQQALGQGPQFIFQYYREEENGRGNFPPRFSGLQFPNYSSELNVNALELDDSALYLCASRVGGTSTDTQYFGPGTRLTVL.

V usage is TRBV4-1 and J usage is TRBJ1-2; D possibly corresponds to TRBD1 (6 bases). V was cut by 3 bases and J by 0 bases, with 11 bases left in between. The CDR3 consists of 15 residues. Germline loops: CDR1 MGHRA, CDR2 YSYEKL. The CDR3 loop is CASSHRTATNYGYTF. DNA for the CDR3: TGCGCCAGCAGCCACCGGACAGCTACTAACTATGGCTACACCTTC.

The chain combines TRBV19 with TRBJ2-7; weak D call: TRBD1 (7 bases). Germline CDR1 and CDR2: LNHDA and SQIVND (reference sequence). Trimming left V 6 bases short and J 0 bases short, with 9 bases between. This CDR3 contains 13 residues. The CDR3 DNA follows: TGTGCCAGTAGGCAGGGGGGCTCCTACGAGCAGTACTTC. As protein: CASRQGGSYEQYF.

This clone was observed a few times. The J gene is TRBJ1-5, the V gene TRBV7-9; no definite D call. The V end was cut by 6 bases, the J end by 5 bases, with 8 bases between. The CDR3 loop spans 12 amino acids. Germline CDR1 and CDR2: SEHNR and FQNEAQ (reference sequence). The CDR3: CASSFEDQPQHF. The CDR3 DNA reads as TGTGCCAGCAGTTTTGAAGATCAGCCCCAGCATTTT.

This clone was counted a single time. The genes are TRBV7-9 and TRBJ2-1; D possibly corresponds to TRBD2 (6 bases). Germline V lookup: CDR1 SEHNR, CDR2 FQNEAQ (reference sequence). V was shortened by 4 bases and J by 7 bases, with 8 bases between the two germline ends. There are 12 residues in the CDR3. CDR3 in DNA: TGTGCCAGCAGCTGGCGGGGTAATGAGCAGTTCTTC. The encoded protein is CASSWRGNEQFF.

CDR3 residues: CVRSLTTGTGNEKLFF. The CDR3 DNA is TGTGTCAGAAGCTTGACAACCGGGACAGGTAATGAAAAACTGTTTTTT. The V and J genes are TRBV7-5 and TRBJ1-4; the D call of TRBD1 is as the table states it, not checked on the DNA. TRBV7-5 is classified as a pseudogene. The CDR3 runs to 16 residues.

V is TRBV6-5 and J is TRBJ1-1; 7 bases line up with TRBD1. The CDR3 length is 12 residues. V lost 6 bases, J lost 6 bases, and 4 bases stayed unmatched. Germline CDR1 MNHEY, CDR2 SVGAGI. The CDR3 is CASRLTGPEAFF. CDR3 nucleotides: TGTGCCAGCAGGTTGACAGGGCCTGAAGCTTTCTTT.

The rearrangement joins TRBV5-6 to TRBJ1-3; the match to TRBD1 covers 8 bases. The trim removed 0 bases at V and 0 bases at J, leaving 2 bases unmatched. The germline V gene has CDR1 SGHDT and CDR2 YYEEEE. The CDR3 runs 16 residues. CDR3 residues: CASSLGTGISGNTIYF. The CDR3 nucleotides are TGTGCCAGCAGCTTGGGGACAGGGATCTCTGGAAACACCATATATTTT.